This TCR beta chain emerged from a study of blood T cell repertoires in COVID-19. At the level of the study: COVID-19 samples collected from the United States, Italy and Spain covered acute and convalescent phases. Sources were T cells, B-cell-depleted T cells, or PBMCs; the material itself was cDNA or gDNA.

Trimming took 6 bases from V and 4 from J, leaving 11 bases between them. Germline V gene data show CDR1 as SGHDT and CDR2 as YYEEEE. CDR3 size: 13 residues. Patients in Seattle were enrolled during active infection, then followed longitudinally. Per the original methods: Amplification from reference gene primers served as the basis for estimated nucleated cell counts. TCRdb's table, derived via immunoSEQ multiplex PCR, lists solely in-frame clones and lacks some. D and trimming come from the DNA, and the V and J calls and clone size come from that table. The sample has about 150,000 clones, under 85% seen once.

The chain joins TRBV5-6 to TRBJ1-3, with D uncertain. The sample comprised peripheral blood. The receptor was derived from a man aged 55 to 69 with COVID-19, enrolled during active disease. CDR3 sequence (DNA): TGTGCCAGCACCGGGATTAAAGGAAACACCATATATTTT. Encoded protein: CASTGIKGNTIYF. Looking up the rest from reference TRBV5-6 and TRBJ1-3 gives the full variable domain: DAGVTQSPTHLIKTRGQQVTLRCSPKSGHDTVSWYQQALGQGPQFIFQYYEEEERQRGNFPDRFSGHQFPNYSSELNVNALLLGDSALYLCASTGIKGNTIYFGEGSWLTVV.